The sequence of this T cell receptor beta chain was determined in a study of shared clonotypes between healthy human individuals. Study results and caveats: The diversity represented, both genetic and in exposure history, was limited by few donors. The authors sampled blood alone, and tissue repertoires likely differ.

As to this clone: Antigen unknown.

V was clipped by 3 bases and J by 6 bases; unmatched bases: 11. The germline V gene has CDR1 KGHSH and CDR2 LQKENI. CDR3 length: 15 amino acids. Genomic DNA belonging to each subset was distributed in equal measure over several immunoSEQ plates. Here immunoSEQ multiplex PCR was the method, and the copy in TCRdb shows in-frame clones only, minus some. The sample consists of about 480,000 clones, around 79% of them appearing once. Genomic DNA from unsorted samples was obtained from around 88 million PBMCs (per sample). What was sequenced was PBMCs. This sequence was found in a woman between 40 and 55 years old in good health. Some clones in this sample may be carry-over from other donors' samples. The chain joins TRBV18 to TRBJ2-7, with 7 bases fitting TRBD1. This CDR3 is CASSPSRGFRGEQYF. The DNA for the CDR3 is TGTGCCAGCTCACCTTCCAGGGGGTTCCGGGGCGAGCAGTACTTC.